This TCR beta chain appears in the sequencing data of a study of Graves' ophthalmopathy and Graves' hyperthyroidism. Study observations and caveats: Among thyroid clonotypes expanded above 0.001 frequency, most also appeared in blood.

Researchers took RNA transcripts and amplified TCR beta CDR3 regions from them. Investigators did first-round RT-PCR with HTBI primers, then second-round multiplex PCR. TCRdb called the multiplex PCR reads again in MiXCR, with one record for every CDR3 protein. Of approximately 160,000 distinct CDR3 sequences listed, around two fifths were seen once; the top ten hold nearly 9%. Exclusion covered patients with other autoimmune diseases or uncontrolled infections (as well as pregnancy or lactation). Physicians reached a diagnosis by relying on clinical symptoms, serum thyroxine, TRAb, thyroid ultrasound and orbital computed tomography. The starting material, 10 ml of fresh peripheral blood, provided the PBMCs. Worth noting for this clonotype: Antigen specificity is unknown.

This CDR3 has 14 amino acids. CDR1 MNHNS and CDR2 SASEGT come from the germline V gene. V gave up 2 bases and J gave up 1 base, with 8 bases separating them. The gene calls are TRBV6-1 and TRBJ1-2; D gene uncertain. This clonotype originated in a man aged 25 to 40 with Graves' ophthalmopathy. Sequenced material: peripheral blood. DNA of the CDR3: TGTGCCAGCAGTGAAAGGCTGGGTAACTATGGCTACACCTTC. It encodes CASSERLGNYGYTF.